The present T cell receptor (beta chain) was sequenced within a study of cytomegalovirus exposure and HLA in healthy donors. Findings of the study overall: In a later analysis, first-cohort TCR clusters were found to tend to co-occur in the 90 to 150 validation repertoires. Specificity for CMV antigens was confirmed in vitro for a few of the CMV-associated chains.

The germline V gene has CDR1 MNHNY and CDR2 SVGAGI (reference sequence). V lost 7 bases to trimming and J lost 4 bases, with 20 bases between them. This CDR3 region has 15 residues. The donors formed part of the approximately 120-subject validation cohort, distinct from the 666-subject first cohort. Points on this clone: Its antigen remains unidentified.

This table comes from immunoSEQ multiplex PCR, and its TCRdb copy is limited to in-frame clones, with some not included. The table shows about 56,000 clones, with approximately 93% occurring only once. The clonotype was recovered from a woman between 18 and 29 years old in good health and CMV-seropositive. This chain uses TRBV6-6 with TRBJ2-7; a weak D match, TRBD2 (5 bases). Material: PBMCs. CDR3 sequence reads: CASTRARGTGYEQYF. CDR3 nucleotides: TGTGCCAGCACACGTGCTCGGGGAACGGGATACGAGCAGTACTTC.